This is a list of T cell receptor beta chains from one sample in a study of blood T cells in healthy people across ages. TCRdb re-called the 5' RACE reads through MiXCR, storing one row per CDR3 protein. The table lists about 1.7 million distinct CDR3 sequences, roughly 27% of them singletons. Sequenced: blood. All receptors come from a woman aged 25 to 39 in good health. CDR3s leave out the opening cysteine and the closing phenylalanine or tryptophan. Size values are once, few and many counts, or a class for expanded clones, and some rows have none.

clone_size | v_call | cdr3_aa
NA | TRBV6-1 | ASNRDASPETQY
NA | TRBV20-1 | SAVGRRDSSYEQY
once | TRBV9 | ASSVGGGGSYEQF
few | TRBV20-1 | SAYRDLNTEAF
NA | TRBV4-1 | ASSHLRGAPGTQY
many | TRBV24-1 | ATSDDRGGVGYEQY
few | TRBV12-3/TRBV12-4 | ASSFRPRGAF
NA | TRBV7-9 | ASGLEGAGEKLF
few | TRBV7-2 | ASSIGSPYEQY
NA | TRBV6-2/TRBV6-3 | ASSPPGYRDGYT
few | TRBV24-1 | ATSDLSRGAGQPQH
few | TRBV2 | ASLPGLAGREQF
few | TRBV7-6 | ASSLGGQGGNEQF
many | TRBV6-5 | ASRPGQGHADTQY
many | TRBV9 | ASSVGQAETQY
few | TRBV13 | ASSPTSGLAREQY
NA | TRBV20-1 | SVPDQGAGANVLT
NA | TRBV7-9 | ASRLPTGGYEQY
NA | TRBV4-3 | ASSQDRRDQETQY
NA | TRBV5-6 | ASSWNVLDEQY
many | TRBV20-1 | SARDPWTSGRSSEQF
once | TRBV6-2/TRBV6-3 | ASNPLGWTQETQY
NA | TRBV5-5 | ASSLSGGRMNTEAF
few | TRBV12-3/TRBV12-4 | ASSLGQGENEQY
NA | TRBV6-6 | ASGDREQSNYGYT
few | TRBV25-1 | ASSPSSTGSYEQY
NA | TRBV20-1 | SARDPRGLSNQPQH
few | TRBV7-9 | ASLQGRDTEAF
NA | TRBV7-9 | ASSALATKNIQY
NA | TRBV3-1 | ASSPKGRLYNEQF
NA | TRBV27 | ASSPLGSGRPLEQY
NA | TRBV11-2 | ASSPLQGTITEAF
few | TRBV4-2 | ASSQGSASSSYEQY
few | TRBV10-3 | AIRDRGQQPQH
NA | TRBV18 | ASSPSRDREGGYT
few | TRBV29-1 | SVEDLGGTLGYT
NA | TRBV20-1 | SARDGSERF
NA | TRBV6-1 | ASSGRGGGRIETQY
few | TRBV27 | ASSPGPITDTQY
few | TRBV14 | ASSQLPFPSDYT
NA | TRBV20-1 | SDVTPWVLQNGSEQY
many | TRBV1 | TSSSRDHSYNEQF
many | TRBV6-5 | AGRPYNEQF
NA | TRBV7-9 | ASSTKQGLVTGELF
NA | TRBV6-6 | ASRGPAEAF